Listed below are T cell receptor beta chains from one sample, sequenced in a study of blood T cells in healthy people across ages. TCRdb reprocessed the 5' RACE reads with MiXCR, giving one entry per CDR3 protein. Of about 570,000 distinct CDR3 sequences in the sample, roughly a quarter are singletons; the top ten hold approximately 18%. Source material: blood. The source of these receptors is a woman aged 70-85 years in good health. Both conserved end residues are part of each CDR3. Fields, in order: V gene, D gene, CDR3 length, clone size, J gene, CDR3 DNA, CDR3 protein. A D gene is named only where the DNA matches it firmly. Clone size is given for some rows only: seen once, a few or many times, or a class if the clone is expanded.

>TRBV20-1|NA|13|NA|TRBJ2-5
TGCAGTGCTAGGTTCGAAGGTCGGGAGACCCAGTACTTC
CSARFEGRETQYF
>TRBV18|NA|14|NA|TRBJ1-2
TGTGCCAGCTCACCGGCGGGGAGGAGTTTTGGCTACACCTTC
CASSPAGRSFGYTF
>TRBV27|NA|17|NA|TRBJ2-6
TGTGCCAGCAGTTTATCTTCAGGAAACTCTGGGGCCAACGACCTGACTTTC
CASSLSSGNSGANDLTF
>TRBV5-1|TRBD2|15|NA|TRBJ2-3
TGCGCCAGCAGCTTGGGTCTAGCGGTAGCAGATACGCAGTATTTT
CASSLGLAVADTQYF
>TRBV20-1|NA|13|few|TRBJ1-1
TGCAGTGCTCGAGGTGGGGTCAACACTGAAGCTTTCTTT
CSARGGVNTEAFF
>TRBV3-1|TRBD2|15|NA|TRBJ2-1
TGTGCCAGCAGCCGCGGGACTAGCGGGGGTGGTGAGCAGTTCTTC
CASSRGTSGGGEQFF
>TRBV24-1|NA|14|few|TRBJ1-5
TGTGCCACCAGTCCAGGTACTGGGGATCAGCCCCAGCATTTT
CATSPGTGDQPQHF
>TRBV6-1|NA|15|NA|TRBJ1-5
TGTGCCAGCAGTTCCGGGACAAGGGCCCATCAGCCCCAGCATTTT
CASSSGTRAHQPQHF
>TRBV7-6|TRBD1|17|NA|TRBJ1-3
TGTGCCAGCAGCCCCAGACAGGGGATCAGCTCTGGAAACACCATATATTTT
CASSPRQGISSGNTIYF
>TRBV30|NA|13|many|TRBJ1-5
TGTGCCTGGAGTGTCGGTGGCAATCAGCCCCAGCATTTT
CAWSVGGNQPQHF
>TRBV20-1|NA|15|few|TRBJ1-5
TGCAGTGCTAGGTCCCCTCAGGTCCCGGGGCAGCCCCAGCATTTT
CSARSPQVPGQPQHF
>TRBV4-3|NA|13|few|TRBJ2-1
TGCGCCAGCAGCCAAGAAGGCTTAAATGAGCAGTTCTTC
CASSQEGLNEQFF
>TRBV5-1|NA|14|many|TRBJ1-1
TGCGCCAGCAGCTTGTTGCCGGGGAACACTGAAGCTTTCTTT
CASSLLPGNTEAFF